The 20 T cell receptor beta chains below were found in one sample sequenced in a study of blood T cell repertoires in COVID-19 (dated by TCRdb to about 2020). Library preparation was by the immunoSEQ multiplex PCR assay. The immuneACCESS repertoire file appears here via TCRdb, limited to in-frame rearrangements. These files lack a portion of the clones; in checked studies, under half of the deficit traces to unresolved V genes, and the cause of the others is not known. Counted in this sample were some 90,000 clones; 70% to 90% of them appeared once. Under 9.5% of the sample rests with the top ten. Sequencing was performed on peripheral blood. All receptors derive from a man aged 45 to 65 with acute or convalescent COVID-19.

This chain uses TRBV18 with TRBJ1-1, with TRBD1 identical over 9 bases. Germline lookup yields CDR1 KGHSH and CDR2 LQKENI. After removal of 3 bases from V and 4 bases from J, the junction contained 9 bases not matched to a gene. There are 16 residues in the CDR3. The CDR3 protein is CASSPGTGRWGTEAFF. DNA of the CDR3: TGTGCCAGCTCACCCGGGACAGGGAGGTGGGGCACTGAAGCTTTCTTT.

The chain has TRBV7-2 and TRBJ2-2; 12 bases are a match to TRBD2. The V gene end was trimmed by 6 bases and the J gene end by 0 bases; junction bases not matched to a gene: 2. The CDR3 has 16 amino acids. Germline values: CDR1 SGHTA, CDR2 FQGNSA. The CDR3 DNA follows: TGTGCCAGCAGGCTAGCGGGGGGGCCGAACACCGGGGAGCTGTTTTTT. The encoded protein is CASRLAGGPNTGELFF.

The genes are TRBV28 and TRBJ1-6, with D possibly TRBD1 on 5 matching bases. From germline, CDR1 is MDHEN and CDR2 SYDVKM. Trimming took off 5 bases at V and 10 bases at J, with 12 bases between the two ends. The CDR3 runs to 13 residues. CDR3 nucleotides: TGTGCCAGCAGTCGACAGTTTCGATCACCCCTCCACTTT. This gives the protein CASSRQFRSPLHF.

The genes are TRBV11-3 and TRBJ2-3; 9 positions agree with TRBD2. Germline CDR1 is SGHNT and CDR2 is YENEEA. CDR3 size: 15 residues. The V and J ends lost 5 bases and 1 base, in that order; junction bases with no gene match: 4. The CDR3 is CASSPRTSGTDTQYF. The CDR3 nucleotides read TGTGCCAGCAGCCCTAGGACTAGCGGCACAGATACGCAGTATTTT.

The J gene is TRBJ2-7, the V gene TRBV6-1; TRBD1 agrees at 8 bases. CDR3 length: 14 residues. V trimming: 3 bases; J trimming: 7 bases; junction bases outside the gene matches: 8. The germline CDR1 and CDR2 sequences are MNHNS and SASEGT. The CDR3 DNA follows: TGTGCCAGCAGTGACGGACAGGGCCCCTCTGAGCAGTACGTC. The encoded protein is CASSDGQGPSEQYV.

The chain is built from TRBV6-1 and TRBJ1-6, with a weak D call TRBD1 (5 bases). V was cut by 0 bases and J by 9 bases, with 15 bases left in between. In germline, CDR1 is MNHNS, CDR2 SASEGT. This CDR3 contains 16 residues. The CDR3 reads CASSEARTSQGSPLHF. DNA for the CDR3: TGTGCCAGCAGTGAAGCTCGGACCTCTCAGGGTTCACCCCTCCACTTT.

V and J are TRBV7-8 and TRBJ1-1; weak D call: TRBD1 (5 bases). Trimming took 1 base from V and 1 from J, leaving 10 bases between them. The germline V gene has CDR1 SGHVS and CDR2 FQNEAQ. The CDR3 is 15 amino acids. The chain's CDR3 is CASSLDRPPNTEAFF. CDR3 bases: TGTGCCAGCAGCTTAGACAGGCCCCCGAACACTGAAGCTTTCTTT.

This clone has a single count. The chain has TRBV5-6 and TRBJ1-1; TRBD1 might be the D (6 bases). Germline CDR1 is SGHDT and CDR2 is YYEEEE. With 2 bases removed from V and 3 bases from J, the gap between germline ends came to 17 bases. The CDR3 spans 16 residues. Here the CDR3 DNA reads TGTGCCAGCAGCTTCGGAGGATGGGGGCAGGACACTGAAGCTTTCTTT. Translating gives CASSFGGWGQDTEAFF.

The rearrangement uses TRBV5-4 and TRBJ2-3; 9 nucleotides match TRBD2. The trim removed 4 bases at V and 2 bases at J, leaving 8 bases unmatched. The CDR3 totals 16 residues. Looked up from germline, CDR1 is SGHNT and CDR2 is YYREEE (reference sequence). The CDR3 DNA reads as TGTGCCAGCAGCCCCCTTGGCGGGGGGGCCACAGATACGCAGTATTTT. This encodes CASSPLGGGATDTQYF.

In DNA, the CDR3 is TGTGCCAGCATTGGAGGACAGGGCTTGGGCGGCTACACCTTC. It specifies CASIGGQGLGGYTF. The rearrangement links TRBV6-5 to TRBJ1-2; 8 positions agree with TRBD1. The V gene's germline CDR1 is MNHEY and CDR2 SVGAGI. After removal of 7 bases from V and 8 bases from J, the junction contained 12 bases not matched to a gene. The CDR3 consists of 14 residues.

V is TRBV4-1 and J is TRBJ1-6, with D unclear. CDR1 MGHRA and CDR2 YSYEKL come from the germline V gene. The CDR3 is 15 amino acids. Trimming left V 0 bases short and J 7 bases short, with 10 bases between. The CDR3 nucleotides read TGCGCCAGCAGCCAAGACGGAGCGCACAATTCACCCCTCCACTTT. The encoded protein is CASSQDGAHNSPLHF.

The V and J genes are TRBV5-1 and TRBJ2-2, with 7 bases fitting TRBD1. This CDR3 is built from 14 residues. Losses at the gene ends were 7 bases for V and 2 bases for J; bases not matched to a gene: 5. Germline V gene data show CDR1 as SGHRS and CDR2 as YFSETQ. This chain's CDR3 is CASRTGGNTGELFF. For the CDR3, the DNA is TGCGCCAGCCGGACAGGCGGAAACACCGGGGAGCTGTTTTTT.

This clone was detected a few times. The chain recombines TRBV10-1 with TRBJ2-5, with D possibly TRBD2 on 6 matching bases. V was cut by 6 bases and J by 5 bases, with 13 bases left in between. CDR1 is WNHNN, CDR2 SYGVQD, per germline (reference sequence). The CDR3 covers 13 residues. The CDR3 DNA reads TGCGCCAGCAGAAAGCGGGTTGCGGAGACCCAGTACTTC. Its protein product is CASRKRVAETQYF.

This chain connects TRBV23-1 to TRBJ2-1; TRBD2 might be the D (5 bases). TRBV23-1 is recorded as an ORF, its role being uncertain. The CDR3 is 17 amino acids. V gave up 5 bases and J gave up 9 bases, with 26 bases separating them. The CDR3 nucleotides read TGCGCCAGCAGTAAGCCCCCCGATTTTGAGGAGGTAAGTGAGCAGTTCTTC. Protein: CASSKPPDFEEVSEQFF.

The chain is built from TRBV28 and TRBJ1-5; D call uncertain. CDR1 and CDR2 from the germline V gene are MDHEN and SYDVKM. The CDR3 is 15 amino acids. Trimming stripped 3 bases from V and 3 bases from J, with 12 bases between. The CDR3 region is CASSFSGGVNQPQHF. CDR3 nucleotides: TGTGCCAGCAGTTTTAGTGGCGGAGTCAATCAGCCCCAGCATTTT. The full variable domain, its missing parts supplied by reference TRBV28 and TRBJ1-5, is DVKVTQSSRYLVKRTGEKVFLECVQDMDHENMFWYRQDPGLGLRLIYFSYDVKMKEKGDIPEGYSVSREKKERFSLILESASTNQTSMYLCASSFSGGVNQPQHFGDGTRLSIL.

The chain is built from TRBV12-5 and TRBJ1-5; D is possibly TRBD1 (6 bases). CDR3 size: 14 residues. The V gene's germline CDR1 is LGHNT and CDR2 FRNRAP. The V and J ends lost 5 bases and 7 bases respectively, with 15 bases between them. CDR3: CASGQNRDGQPQHF. The CDR3 DNA reads TGTGCTAGTGGTCAAAACAGGGATGGACAGCCCCAGCATTTT.

The CDR3 spells CASSLGSAGGHEQYF. The CDR3 DNA reads TGTGCCAGCAGCTTAGGGTCTGCAGGGGGCCACGAGCAGTACTTC. The rearrangement links TRBV7-8 to TRBJ2-7; 8 bases are a match to TRBD1. CDR3 size: 15 residues. Germline assignment: CDR1 SGHVS and CDR2 FQNEAQ. V shed 1 base, J shed 5 bases, and the junction held 7 bases outside the gene matches. Full variable domain (remainder filled in from reference TRBV7-8 and TRBJ2-7): GAGVSQSPRYKVAKRGQDVALRCDPISGHVSLFWYQQALGQGPEFLTYFQNEAQLDKSGLPSDRFFAERPEGSVSTLKIQRTQQEDSAVYLCASSLGSAGGHEQYFGPGTRLTVT.

The V gene is TRBV20-1, the J gene TRBJ2-5, with D unresolved. The germline CDR1 and CDR2 sequences are DFQATT and SNEGSKA (reference sequence). Trimming left V 0 bases short and J 8 bases short, with 7 bases between. This CDR3 has 11 residues. The CDR3 reads CSARDPPTQYF. CDR3 nucleotides: TGCAGTGCTAGAGATCCCCCAACCCAGTACTTC.

This sequence joins TRBV7-9 and TRBJ2-2; D is perhaps TRBD1 (5 bases). The CDR3 contains 16 residues. With 0 bases removed from V and 1 base from J, the gap between germline ends came to 9 bases. CDR1 and CDR2 from the germline V gene are SEHNR and FQNEAQ (reference sequence). The CDR3 loop is CASSLAAGMNTGELFF. CDR3 sequence (DNA): TGTGCCAGCAGCTTAGCGGCAGGGATGAACACCGGGGAGCTGTTTTTT.

This chain joins TRBV19 and TRBJ1-5; 7 bases map to TRBD1. Germline assignment: CDR1 LNHDA and CDR2 SQIVND (reference sequence). This CDR3 has 15 residues. Unmatched junction bases numbered 6, after V lost 6 bases and J lost 1 base. CDR3: CASRTQGKSNQPQHF. For the CDR3, the DNA is TGTGCCAGTAGAACACAGGGGAAAAGCAATCAGCCCCAGCATTTT.